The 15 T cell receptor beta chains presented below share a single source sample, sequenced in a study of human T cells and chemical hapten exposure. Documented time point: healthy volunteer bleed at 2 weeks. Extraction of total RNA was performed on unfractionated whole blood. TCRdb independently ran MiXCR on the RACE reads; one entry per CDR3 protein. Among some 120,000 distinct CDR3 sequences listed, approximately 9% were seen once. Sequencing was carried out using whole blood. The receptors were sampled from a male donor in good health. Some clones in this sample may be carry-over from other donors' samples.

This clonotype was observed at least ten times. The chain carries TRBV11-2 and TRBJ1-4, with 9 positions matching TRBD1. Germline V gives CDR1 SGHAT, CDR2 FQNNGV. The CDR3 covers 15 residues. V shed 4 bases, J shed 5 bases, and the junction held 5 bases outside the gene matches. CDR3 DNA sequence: TGTGCCAGCAGCTACGGACAGGGGATCAATGAAAAACTGTTTTTT. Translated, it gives CASSYGQGINEKLFF.

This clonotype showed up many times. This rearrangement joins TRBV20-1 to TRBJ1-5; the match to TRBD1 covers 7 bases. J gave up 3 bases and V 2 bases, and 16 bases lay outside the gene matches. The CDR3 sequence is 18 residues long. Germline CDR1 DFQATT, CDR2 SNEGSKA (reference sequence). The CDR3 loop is CSARPYRTSGQFNQPQHF. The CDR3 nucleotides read TGCAGTGCTAGACCCTACAGAACGTCGGGACAGTTCAATCAGCCCCAGCATTTT.

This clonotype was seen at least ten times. The CDR3 region is CASRTGTSYNEQFF. In DNA form, the CDR3 reads TGTGCCAGCAGGACCGGGACTTCCTACAATGAGCAGTTCTTC. The chain has TRBV28 and TRBJ2-1, with D possibly matching TRBD2 (6 bases). The V end lost 6 bases, the J end lost 1 base, and 10 bases lay between the germline ends. Looked up from germline, CDR1 is MDHEN and CDR2 is SYDVKM. The CDR3 extends over 14 amino acids.

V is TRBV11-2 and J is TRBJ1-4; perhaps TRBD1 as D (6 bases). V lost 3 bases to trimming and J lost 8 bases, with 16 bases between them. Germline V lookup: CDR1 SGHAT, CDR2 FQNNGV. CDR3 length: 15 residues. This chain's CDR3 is CASSFTGRSQEKLFF. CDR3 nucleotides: TGTGCCAGCAGCTTTACAGGGAGGAGCCAGGAAAAACTGTTTTTT.

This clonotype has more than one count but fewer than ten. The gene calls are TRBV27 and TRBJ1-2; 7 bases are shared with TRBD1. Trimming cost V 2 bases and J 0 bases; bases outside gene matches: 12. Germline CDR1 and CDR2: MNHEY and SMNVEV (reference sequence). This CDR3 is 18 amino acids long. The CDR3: CASSLPRQGPQANYGYTF. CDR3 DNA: TGTGCCAGCAGTTTACCCCGACAGGGCCCACAAGCTAACTATGGCTACACCTTC.

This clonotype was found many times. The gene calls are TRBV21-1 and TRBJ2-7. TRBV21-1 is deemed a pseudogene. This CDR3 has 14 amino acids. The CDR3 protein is CASSNFRPAYEQYF. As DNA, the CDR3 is TGTGCCAGCAGCAACTTTCGGCCTGCCTACGAGCAGTACTTC.

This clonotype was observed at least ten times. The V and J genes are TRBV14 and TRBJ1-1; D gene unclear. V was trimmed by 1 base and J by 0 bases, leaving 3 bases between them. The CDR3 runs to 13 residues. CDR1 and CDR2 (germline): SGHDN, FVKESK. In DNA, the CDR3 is TGTGCCAGCAGCCAAGTGGTGAACACTGAAGCTTTCTTT. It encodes CASSQVVNTEAFF.

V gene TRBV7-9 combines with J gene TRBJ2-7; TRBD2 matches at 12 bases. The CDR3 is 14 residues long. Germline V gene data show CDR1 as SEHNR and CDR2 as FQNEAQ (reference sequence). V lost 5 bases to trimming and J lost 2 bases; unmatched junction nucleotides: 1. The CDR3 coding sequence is TGTGCCAGCAGCCCTAGCGGGAGGGCCTACGAGCAGTACTTC. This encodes CASSPSGRAYEQYF.

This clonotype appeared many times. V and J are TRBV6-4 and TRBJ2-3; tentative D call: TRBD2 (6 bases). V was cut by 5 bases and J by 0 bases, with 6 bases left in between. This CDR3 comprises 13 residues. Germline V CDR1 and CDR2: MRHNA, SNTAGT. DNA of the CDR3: TGTGCCAGCAGTAGCGGGAGCACAGATACGCAGTATTTT. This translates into CASSSGSTDTQYF.

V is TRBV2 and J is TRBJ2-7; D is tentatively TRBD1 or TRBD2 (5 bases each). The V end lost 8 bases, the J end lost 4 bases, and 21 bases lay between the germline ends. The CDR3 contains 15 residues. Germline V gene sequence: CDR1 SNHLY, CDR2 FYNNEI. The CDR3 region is CASPPGPDREYEQYF. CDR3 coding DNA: TGTGCCAGCCCTCCGGGACCCGACAGAGAGTACGAGCAGTACTTC.

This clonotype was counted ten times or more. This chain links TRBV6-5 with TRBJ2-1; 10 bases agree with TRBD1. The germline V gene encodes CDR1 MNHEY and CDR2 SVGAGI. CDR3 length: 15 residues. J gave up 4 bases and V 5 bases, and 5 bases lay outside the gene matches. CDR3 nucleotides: TGTGCCAGCAGTACCGGACAGGGGGGATACAATGAGCAGTTCTTC. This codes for CASSTGQGGYNEQFF.

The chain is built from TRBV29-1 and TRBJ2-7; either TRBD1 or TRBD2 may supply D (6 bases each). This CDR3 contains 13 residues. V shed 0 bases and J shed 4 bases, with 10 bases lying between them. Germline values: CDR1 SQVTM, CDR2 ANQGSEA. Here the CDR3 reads CSVEEGGRYEQYF. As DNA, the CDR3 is TGCAGCGTTGAAGAAGGGGGGAGATACGAGCAGTACTTC.

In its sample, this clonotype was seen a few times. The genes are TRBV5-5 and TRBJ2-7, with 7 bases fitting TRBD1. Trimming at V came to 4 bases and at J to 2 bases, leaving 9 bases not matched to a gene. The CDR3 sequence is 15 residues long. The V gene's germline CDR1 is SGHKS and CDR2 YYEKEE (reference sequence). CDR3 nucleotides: TGTGCCAGCAGCCCTGAACCGGGACAGACCTACGAGCAGTACTTC. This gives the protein CASSPEPGQTYEQYF.

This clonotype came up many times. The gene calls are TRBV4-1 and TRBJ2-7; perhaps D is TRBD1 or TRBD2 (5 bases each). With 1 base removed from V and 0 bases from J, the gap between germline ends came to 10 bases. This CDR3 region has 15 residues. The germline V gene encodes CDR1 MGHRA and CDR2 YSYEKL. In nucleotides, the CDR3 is TGCGCCAGCAGCCAAGGGTGGGGGAGCTCCTACGAGCAGTACTTC. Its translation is CASSQGWGSSYEQYF.

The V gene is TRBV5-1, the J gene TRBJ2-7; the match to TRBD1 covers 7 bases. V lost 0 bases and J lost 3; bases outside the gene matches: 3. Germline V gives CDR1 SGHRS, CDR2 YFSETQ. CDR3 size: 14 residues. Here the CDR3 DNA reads TGCGCCAGCAGCTTGGTTGGACAGGACTACGAGCAGTACTTC. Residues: CASSLVGQDYEQYF.